These 17 T cell receptor beta chains originate from one sample sequenced in a study of PD-1 blockade in classical Hodgkin lymphoma. Time point defined: cycle 4 day 1 (C4D1), after around six weeks of nivolumab. Brentuximab vedotin exposure varied, and every patient relapsed after autologous stem cell transplantation. Assay: immunoSEQ multiplex PCR; the TCRdb copy retains only in-frame clones and omits some. The sample includes about 90,000 clones, just over 90% seen only once; the top ten take under 3.5%. The sample was peripheral blood mononuclear cells (PBMCs), taken before the fourth cycle of nivolumab. These TCRs come from a human donor with classical Hodgkin lymphoma.

The V and J genes are TRBV21-1 and TRBJ2-7. TRBV21-1 is described as a pseudogene. This CDR3 comprises 12 residues. CDR3 in amino acids: CASSTRFYEQYF. The CDR3 DNA reads as TGTGCCAGCAGCACCCGATTTTACGAGCAGTACTTC.

This clone was detected only a few times. V gene TRBV6-4 combines with J gene TRBJ2-7; no firm D call. Germline loops: CDR1 MRHNA, CDR2 SNTAGT. The CDR3 contains 13 residues. V was pared by 5 bases and J by 7 bases, with 15 bases between. CDR3 nucleotides: TGTGCCAGCAGTTCCGGCCCCTTAGGGGAGCAGTACTTC. The encoded protein is CASSSGPLGEQYF.

The chain combines TRBV4-3 with TRBJ2-5, with a weak D call TRBD1 (6 bases). From germline, CDR1 is LGHNA and CDR2 YSLEER. The CDR3 spans 15 residues. The germline V and J ends were trimmed by 0 bases and 0 bases, with 8 bases remaining between them. The CDR3 spells CASSQDGTNQETQYF. Here the CDR3 DNA reads TGCGCCAGCAGCCAAGACGGGACAAACCAAGAGACCCAGTACTTC.

The rearrangement links TRBV4-1 to TRBJ1-1, with D possibly being TRBD1 (5 bases). The CDR3 contains 14 residues. The ends were cut back, 3 bases at V and 4 bases at J, with 12 bases in the middle. Germline loops: CDR1 MGHRA, CDR2 YSYEKL. CDR3 sequence (DNA): TGCGCCAGCAGCCACGAAACAGGTATCACTGAAGCTTTCTTT. Translation gives CASSHETGITEAFF.

The chain combines TRBV18 with TRBJ2-5, with D tentatively TRBD2 (5 bases). Germline CDR1 and CDR2: KGHSH and LQKENI. The CDR3 sequence is 16 residues long. Trimming stripped 2 bases from V and 5 bases from J, with 18 bases between. CDR3 in amino acids: CASSPSASPGVETQYF. CDR3 coding DNA: TGTGCCAGCTCACCATCTGCCTCCCCCGGGGTGGAGACCCAGTACTTC. The variable domain in full, completed from reference TRBV18 and TRBJ2-5, reads NAGVMQNPRHLVRRRGQEARLRCSPMKGHSHVYWYRQLPEEGLKFMVYLQKENIIDESGMPKERFSAEFPKEGPSILRIQQVVRGDSAAYFCASSPSASPGVETQYFGPGTRLLVL.

This chain joins TRBV4-3 and TRBJ2-7; D possibly corresponds to TRBD2 (6 bases). The CDR3 spans 15 residues. The germline gives CDR1 LGHNA, CDR2 YSLEER. With 0 bases removed from V and 7 bases from J, the gap between germline ends came to 16 bases. The CDR3, as DNA: TGCGCCAGCAGCCAAGAAGGGACCTCCGCGGGGGAGCAGTACTTC. It specifies CASSQEGTSAGEQYF.

The CDR3 is CASSFPTLGRSNLYEQYF. DNA for the CDR3: TGTGCCAGCAGTTTTCCCACATTGGGACGGTCCAATCTCTACGAGCAGTACTTC. This rearrangement joins TRBV27 to TRBJ2-7; D may correspond to TRBD1 or TRBD2 (5 bases each). CDR3 length: 18 residues. From germline, CDR1 is MNHEY and CDR2 SMNVEV (reference sequence). Deletions cut 3 bases from V and 3 bases from J, with 24 bases between.

The chain has TRBV6-5 and TRBJ1-1, with TRBD1 as a possible D gene (5 bases). CDR1 MNHEY and CDR2 SVGAGI come from the germline V gene. This CDR3 contains 12 residues. V dropped 6 bases and J dropped 1 base, with 6 bases sitting between them. Here the CDR3 reads CASRTGNTEAFF. CDR3 DNA sequence: TGTGCCAGCAGAACAGGGAACACTGAAGCTTTCTTT.

The rearrangement links TRBV5-1 to TRBJ1-6; D is uncertain. Germline assignment: CDR1 SGHRS and CDR2 YFSETQ. V lost 4 bases to trimming and J lost 3 bases, with 14 bases between them. CDR3 length: 16 residues. CDR3 region: CASSQRTASYNSPLHF. The CDR3 DNA sequence: TGCGCCAGCAGCCAACGGACTGCGAGCTATAATTCACCCCTCCACTTT.

The V gene is TRBV6-1, the J gene TRBJ2-5; 9 bases match TRBD1. CDR3 length: 14 amino acids. In germline, CDR1 is MNHNS, CDR2 SASEGT. The ends lost 2 bases at V and 4 bases at J; junction bases unmatched: 2. The CDR3 loop is CASSEQGQGETQYF. CDR3 bases: TGTGCCAGCAGTGAACAGGGACAGGGAGAGACCCAGTACTTC.

The chain carries TRBV6-5 and TRBJ2-5; D is tentatively TRBD1 or TRBD2 (5 bases each). Germline values: CDR1 MNHEY, CDR2 SVGAGI. The CDR3 runs to 15 residues. V was clipped by 0 bases and J by 5 bases, with 13 bases between them. The CDR3 DNA reads as TGTGCCAGCAGTTACTCGGTCAGGGAGAGGGAGACCCAGTACTTC. The encoded protein is CASSYSVRERETQYF.

This clone was recorded only once. J is TRBJ1-5 and V is TRBV27; possibly TRBD1 for D (5 bases). Germline V lookup: CDR1 MNHEY, CDR2 SMNVEV (reference sequence). The V end lost 3 bases, the J end lost 0 bases, and 9 bases lay between the germline ends. The CDR3 is made up of 15 amino acids. CDR3 nucleotides: TGTGCCAGCAGTTTGTGGGGGAATAGCAATCAGCCCCAGCATTTT. Translating it yields CASSLWGNSNQPQHF.

This clone is a singleton in its sample. The chain carries TRBV18 and TRBJ1-2; the match to TRBD1 covers 8 bases. The CDR3 sequence is 16 residues long. CDR1 is KGHSH and CDR2 is LQKENI in the germline V gene. Trimming cost V 3 bases and J 2 bases; bases outside gene matches: 8. The CDR3 here is CASSPDQTGVNYGYTF. The DNA for the CDR3 is TGTGCCAGCTCACCCGATCAGACAGGGGTCAACTATGGCTACACCTTC.

The chain joins TRBV5-8 to TRBJ1-1; 7 nucleotides agree with TRBD1. After removal of 4 bases from V and 0 bases from J, the junction contained 6 bases not matched to a gene. The CDR3 totals 15 residues. In germline, CDR1 is SGHTS, CDR2 YDEGEE. Written as DNA, the CDR3 is TGTGCCAGCAGCACCGGGACAGCCATGAACACTGAAGCTTTCTTT. It yields the protein CASSTGTAMNTEAFF.

This sequence joins TRBV7-2 and TRBJ2-2; weak D call: TRBD1 (6 bases). Per germline, CDR1 SGHTA and CDR2 FQGNSA. The CDR3 runs to 14 residues. Trimming took off 5 bases at V and 1 base at J, with 8 bases between the two ends. As DNA, the CDR3 is TGTGCCAGCAGCCCGGACAGGAACACCGGGGAGCTGTTTTTT. This translates into CASSPDRNTGELFF.

The V gene is TRBV18, the J gene TRBJ2-7; a weak D match, TRBD1 (6 bases). Looked up from germline, CDR1 is KGHSH and CDR2 is LQKENI. V dropped 3 bases and J dropped 4 bases, with 19 bases sitting between them. CDR3 length: 16 residues. DNA of the CDR3: TGTGCCAGCTCACCTCCCCTAACAGGGAGCCCGTACGAGCAGTACTTC. Translated: CASSPPLTGSPYEQYF. Drawing the rest from reference TRBV18 and TRBJ2-7, the complete variable domain is NAGVMQNPRHLVRRRGQEARLRCSPMKGHSHVYWYRQLPEEGLKFMVYLQKENIIDESGMPKERFSAEFPKEGPSILRIQQVVRGDSAAYFCASSPPLTGSPYEQYFGPGTRLTVT.

The chain links TRBV30 to TRBJ2-1; D might be TRBD1 or TRBD2, each matching 5 bases. Trimming stripped 0 bases from V and 7 bases from J, with 10 bases between. CDR3 size: 13 residues. Germline loops: CDR1 GTSNPN, CDR2 SVGIG (reference sequence). CDR3 DNA sequence: TGTGCCTGGAGTGTGGGACGTATGAATGAGCAGTTCTTC. Residues: CAWSVGRMNEQFF.